The clone carrying this T cell receptor (beta chain) was seen many times. The data originate from a study of early T cells in non-severe SARS-CoV-2 infection. There are 13 residues in the CDR3. V gave up 3 bases and J gave up 4 bases, with 9 bases separating them. Germline lookup yields CDR1 MDHEN and CDR2 SYDVKM. TCRdb ran MiXCR on the 5' RACE reads and lists one entry per CDR3 protein. The table includes about 30,000 distinct CDR3 sequences, about 5% detected once. This receptor was identified in an adult who was a healthcare worker with PCR-confirmed SARS-CoV-2 infection or an uninfected control (not recorded which). Material for sequencing was whole blood. This chain uses TRBV28 with TRBJ1-2; the D is unclear. CDR3 coding DNA: TGTGCCAGCAGTTTTGGGGTCAGCTATGGCTACACCTTC. This translates into CASSFGVSYGYTF.